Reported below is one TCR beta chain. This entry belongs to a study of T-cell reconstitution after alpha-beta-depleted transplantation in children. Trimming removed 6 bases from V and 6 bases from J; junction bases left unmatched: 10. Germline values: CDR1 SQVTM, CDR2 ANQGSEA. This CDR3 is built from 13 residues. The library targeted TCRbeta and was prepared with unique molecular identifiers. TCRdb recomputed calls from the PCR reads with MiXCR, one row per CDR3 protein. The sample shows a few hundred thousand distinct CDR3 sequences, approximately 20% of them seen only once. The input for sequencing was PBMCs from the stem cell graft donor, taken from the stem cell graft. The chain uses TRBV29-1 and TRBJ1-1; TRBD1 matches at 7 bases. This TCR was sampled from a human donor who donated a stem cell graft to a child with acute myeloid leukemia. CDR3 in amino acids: CSVNRGGSPEAFF. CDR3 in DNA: TGCAGCGTCAACAGGGGCGGGAGCCCTGAAGCTTTCTTT. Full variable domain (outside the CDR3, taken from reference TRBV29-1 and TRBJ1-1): SAVISQKPSRDICQRGTSLTIQCQVDSQVTMMFWYRQQPGQSLTLIATANQGSEATYESGFVIDKFPISRPNLTFSTLTVSNMSPEDSSIYLCSVNRGGSPEAFFGQGTRLTVV.